This is a list of T cell receptor beta chains from one sample in a study of blood T cell repertoires in COVID-19. Libraries were prepared by immunoSEQ multiplex PCR; TCRdb keeps only in-frame clonotypes and omits some of them. This sample has a few hundred thousand clones, with approximately 82% found just once. What was sequenced was peripheral blood. The receptors were gathered from a man in his sixties who had recovered from COVID-19. Each CDR3 is given with its conserved first and last residue. The order of the fields is D gene, J gene, clone size, V gene, CDR3 protein, CDR3 DNA. The D gene is left open where the match is weak. Clone size appears in some rows only: once, few, many, or a class for an expanded clone.

TRBD1 | TRBJ2-3 | once | TRBV6-5 | CASSRDRSTDTQYF | TGTGCCAGCAGTCGGGACAGAAGCACAGATACGCAGTATTTT
NA | TRBJ1-5 | few | TRBV2 | CASSESSGSNQPQHF | TGTGCCAGCAGTGAATCGTCGGGGAGCAATCAGCCCCAGCATTTT
NA | TRBJ2-3 | NA | TRBV11-2 | CASSRAGPDTQYF | TGTGCCAGCAGCCGAGCCGGTCCCGATACGCAGTATTTT
NA | TRBJ2-2 | NA | TRBV9 | CASSAQGLGTGELFF | TGTGCCAGCAGCGCCCAGGGGCTTGGCACCGGGGAGCTGTTTTTT
TRBD2 | TRBJ2-1 | NA | TRBV5-1 | CASSSDRRLAGAHEQFF | TGCGCCAGCAGCTCCGACCGACGACTAGCGGGAGCCCATGAGCAGTTCTTC
TRBD1 | TRBJ1-1 | NA | TRBV5-1 | CASSSGQGGREAFF | TGCGCCAGCAGCTCAGGACAGGGTGGAAGGGAAGCTTTCTTT
NA | TRBJ1-1 | NA | TRBV11-3 | CASRVGAFF | TGTGCCAGCCGGGTCGGGGCTTTCTTT
NA | TRBJ1-3 | NA | TRBV30 | CAWGTSGNTIYF | TGTGCCTGGGGGACATCTGGAAACACCATATATTTT
TRBD1 | TRBJ1-5 | NA | TRBV10-3 | CAISGQGAGQPQHF | TGTGCCATCAGTGGACAGGGGGCAGGTCAGCCCCAGCATTTT
TRBD1 | TRBJ1-2 | NA | TRBV28 | CASSTWTGGNYGYTF | TGTGCCAGCAGTACGTGGACAGGGGGCAACTATGGCTACACCTTC
NA | TRBJ2-2 | NA | TRBV19 | CASSPSRTDTGELFF | TGTGCCAGTAGTCCGTCGAGAACGGACACCGGGGAGCTGTTTTTT
NA | TRBJ2-2 | NA | TRBV5-1 | CASSLEPGAGELFF | TGCGCCAGCAGCTTGGAACCAGGCGCCGGGGAGCTGTTTTTT
TRBD2 | TRBJ2-5 | NA | TRBV7-8 | CASSHKAGGLGETQYF | TGTGCCAGCAGCCATAAAGCGGGAGGGTTGGGAGAGACCCAGTACTTC
TRBD1 | TRBJ1-1 | NA | TRBV5-6 | CASRRWTGREAFF | TGTGCCAGCAGGCGGTGGACAGGGCGGGAAGCTTTCTTT
NA | TRBJ2-5 | NA | TRBV2 | CASADGLAWETQYF | TGTGCCAGCGCCGACGGGCTAGCATGGGAGACCCAGTACTTC
TRBD2 | TRBJ2-5 | NA | TRBV10-3 | CAISFNPGGQETQYF | TGTGCCATCAGTTTTAACCCCGGGGGGCAAGAGACCCAGTACTTC
TRBD2 | TRBJ2-7 | few | TRBV7-9 | CASSLMAGGPYEQYF | TGTGCCAGCAGCTTAATGGCGGGAGGGCCCTACGAGCAGTACTTC
TRBD1 | TRBJ1-2 | few | TRBV3-1/TRBV3-2 | CASSPYGQGRGYTF | TGTGCCAGCAGCCCCTATGGACAGGGACGGGGCTACACCTTC
NA | TRBJ1-2 | few | TRBV5-6 | CASSLEQGWGGYTF | TGTGCCAGCAGCTTGGAACAGGGTTGGGGCGGCTACACCTTC
NA | TRBJ2-4 | few | TRBV21-1 | CASSKRQPVGKNIQYF | TGTGCCAGCAGCAAAAGACAACCAGTGGGCAAAAACATTCAGTACTTC
TRBD1 | TRBJ1-4 | NA | TRBV19 | CASSLGQGANEKLFF | TGTGCCAGTAGTCTCGGACAGGGGGCTAATGAAAAACTGTTTTTT
TRBD1 | TRBJ1-1 | NA | TRBV5-1 | CASSLRQGNTEAFF | TGCGCCAGCAGCTTGAGACAGGGAAACACTGAAGCTTTCTTT
TRBD2 | TRBJ2-5 | NA | TRBV9 | CASSVVSGVQETQYF | TGTGCCAGCAGCGTAGTAAGCGGGGTCCAAGAGACCCAGTACTTC
NA | TRBJ1-5 | NA | TRBV6-5 | CASSYGRGDSNQPQHF | TGTGCCAGCAGTTACGGACGGGGAGATAGCAATCAGCCCCAGCATTTT
TRBD2 | TRBJ2-3 | NA | TRBV15 | CATRRLAGSTDTQYF | TGTGCCACCAGAAGACTAGCGGGAAGCACAGATACGCAGTATTTT
NA | TRBJ2-2 | once | TRBV6-5 | CASSQHKTGELFF | TGTGCCAGCAGTCAACATAAAACCGGGGAGCTGTTTTTT
NA | TRBJ1-1 | NA | TRBV2 | CASSEPGQANTEAFF | TGTGCCAGCAGTGAACCGGGACAAGCGAACACTGAAGCTTTCTTT
NA | TRBJ1-5 | few | TRBV4-1 | CASSRITGRGNQPQHF | TGCGCCAGCAGCCGAATAACAGGGAGGGGCAATCAGCCCCAGCATTTT
TRBD2 | TRBJ2-1 | once | TRBV5-1 | CASSPGGSSGYNEQFF | TGCGCCAGCAGCCCGGGGGGGTCTAGCGGCTACAATGAGCAGTTCTTC
NA | TRBJ2-7 | NA | TRBV6-5 | CASAEGSYEQYF | TGTGCCAGCGCTGAGGGTTCCTACGAGCAGTACTTC
NA | TRBJ2-7 | NA | TRBV18 | CASSPTGTIMGNSYEQYF | TGTGCCAGCTCACCGACCGGGACAATCATGGGAAACTCCTACGAGCAGTACTTC
TRBD1 | TRBJ1-2 | NA | TRBV28 | CASSLDSIDREGYTF | TGTGCCAGCAGTTTAGATTCTATTGACAGGGAAGGCTACACCTTC
TRBD1 | TRBJ1-4 | NA | TRBV7-9 | CASSSTGDATNEKLFF | TGTGCCAGCAGCTCCACAGGGGACGCAACTAATGAAAAACTGTTTTTT
NA | TRBJ2-5 | NA | TRBV7-9 | CASRRQLQETQYF | TGTGCCAGCAGAAGACAGCTCCAAGAGACCCAGTACTTC
NA | TRBJ1-4 | NA | TRBV25-1 | CASSEGRTPLNEKLFF | TGTGCCAGCAGTGAGGGCAGGACTCCTCTGAATGAAAAACTGTTTTTT
TRBD2 | TRBJ2-7 | NA | TRBV5-4 | CASSLASGDREQYF | TGTGCCAGCAGCTTGGCTAGCGGAGACCGCGAGCAGTACTTC
NA | TRBJ1-1 | NA | TRBV7-8 | CASSLLSGTEAFF | TGTGCCAGCAGCTTACTTTCGGGCACTGAAGCTTTCTTT
NA | TRBJ2-1 | once | TRBV5-1 | CASSWRVNEQFF | TGCGCCAGCAGCTGGAGGGTAAATGAGCAGTTCTTC
TRBD2 | TRBJ2-1 | NA | TRBV19 | CASSGPSGRAWNEQFF | TGTGCCAGTAGTGGGCCTAGCGGGAGGGCCTGGAATGAGCAGTTCTTC
NA | TRBJ1-5 | NA | TRBV2 | CASSLSNQPQHF | TGTGCCAGCAGTCTAAGCAATCAGCCCCAGCATTTT
NA | TRBJ1-3 | few | TRBV7-2 | CASSLVTRTNGNTIYF | TGTGCCAGCAGCTTAGTTACGCGAACTAATGGAAACACCATATATTTT
TRBD1 | TRBJ2-3 | NA | TRBV27 | CASSLHRGSDTQYF | TGTGCCAGCAGTTTACACAGGGGCTCGGATACGCAGTATTTT
TRBD1 | TRBJ2-6 | few | TRBV2 | CASSAFSWPGGESGANVLTF | TGTGCCAGCAGTGCTTTTTCGTGGCCAGGGGGCGAATCTGGGGCCAACGTCCTGACTTTC
NA | TRBJ1-2 | NA | TRBV9 | CASSPGGGRGYGYTF | TGTGCCAGCAGCCCCGGGGGGGGGCGCGGGTATGGCTACACCTTC
NA | TRBJ1-1 | NA | TRBV2 | CASSPDFPEAFF | TGTGCCAGCAGTCCGGACTTTCCTGAAGCTTTCTTT
NA | TRBJ2-7 | NA | TRBV4-1 | CASSQTGPYEQYF | TGCGCCAGCAGCCAAACAGGGCCCTACGAGCAGTACTTC
TRBD1 | TRBJ2-7 | NA | TRBV2 | CASKLRDRGPYEQYF | TGTGCCAGCAAACTCCGGGACAGGGGGCCCTACGAGCAGTACTTC
NA | TRBJ2-2 | NA | TRBV18 | CASSPWKTGVTGELFF | TGTGCCAGCTCACCATGGAAAACGGGGGTCACCGGGGAGCTGTTTTTT
NA | TRBJ2-2 | NA | TRBV7-8 | CASSLRDWGTGELFF | TGTGCCAGCAGCTTACGGGACTGGGGGACCGGGGAGCTGTTTTTT
TRBD2 | TRBJ2-1 | NA | TRBV30 | CAWSVIAGGLGEQFF | TGTGCCTGGAGTGTAATAGCGGGGGGGCTGGGTGAGCAGTTCTTC
TRBD2 | TRBJ2-3 | NA | TRBV7-8 | CASSARVAGIYTSTDTQYF | TGTGCCAGCAGCGCCCGGGTAGCGGGGATATATACAAGCACAGATACGCAGTATTTT
TRBD1 | TRBJ1-1 | NA | TRBV6-6 | CASRAQGETTEAFF | TGTGCCAGCAGGGCACAGGGGGAGACCACTGAAGCTTTCTTT
TRBD1 | TRBJ1-5 | NA | TRBV19 | CASSTSGQGVQPQHF | TGTGCCAGTAGTACATCGGGACAGGGGGTTCAGCCCCAGCATTTT
TRBD1 | TRBJ2-7 | NA | TRBV5-6 | CASSLVDRVFGEQYF | TGTGCCAGCAGCTTGGTGGACAGGGTATTCGGCGAGCAGTACTTC
NA | TRBJ1-5 | NA | TRBV19 | CASSIQDSNQPQHF | TGTGCCAGTAGTATACAGGATAGCAATCAGCCCCAGCATTTT
NA | TRBJ1-6 | few | TRBV12-3/TRBV12-4 | CASSGAQDSPLHF | TGTGCCAGCAGCGGAGCACAGGATTCACCCCTCCACTTT
TRBD1 | TRBJ2-1 | once | TRBV7-2 | CASSLAATGVPYNEQFF | TGTGCCAGCAGCTTGGCCGCAACAGGGGTTCCCTACAATGAGCAGTTCTTC
TRBD2 | TRBJ2-7 | NA | TRBV30 | CAWSVSGGRPSYEQYF | TGTGCCTGGAGTGTATCGGGGGGACGACCTTCCTACGAGCAGTACTTC